One and the same sample provided the 10 T cell receptor beta chains below, sequenced in a study of tumor and adjacent non-tumor tissue in lung cancer. This sample's RNA came from whole unsorted tissue. TCRbeta libraries were built with three rounds of nested PCR, modified from ARM-PCR. TCRdb reprocessed the multiplex PCR reads via MiXCR and lists one record per CDR3 protein. The sample holds fewer than 120,000 distinct CDR3 sequences, 84% seen once. The specimen sequenced was lung tumor tissue. These receptors all come from a man between 65 and 79 years old with non-small cell lung cancer.

This clonotype has more than one count but fewer than ten. This rearrangement joins TRBV7-3 to TRBJ2-1; D might be TRBD1 (5 bases). Germline CDR1 is SGHTA and CDR2 is FQGTGA. The CDR3 totals 14 residues. Trimming removed 1 base from V and 11 bases from J, with 15 bases in between. CDR3 in amino acids: CASSLRGLLSKQFF. CDR3 DNA: TGTGCCAGCAGCTTAAGGGGCCTTCTGTCTAAGCAGTTCTTC.

Concerning this clonotype: A clone one base away is much larger, so this may be a read error. V is TRBV5-1 and J is TRBJ1-1; maybe TRBD1 (6 bases). The length of the CDR3 is 14 residues. Germline V gene sequence: CDR1 SGHRS, CDR2 YFSETQ. The CDR3 protein is CASSTGQMDTEALF. For the CDR3, the DNA is TGCGCCAGCAGCACTGGACAGATGGACACTGAAGCTTTATTT.

The chain is built from TRBV29-1 and TRBJ2-1, with 8 bases fitting TRBD2. The germline gives CDR1 SQVTM, CDR2 ANQGSEA. CDR3 length: 14 residues. CDR3 DNA: TGCAGTGTTCGGACTAGCACATCCTACAATGAGCAGTTCTTC. It translates to CSVRTSTSYNEQFF.

Note on this clonotype: One end of the junction does not line up with germline, which may come from a read error. The chain links TRBV29-1 to TRBJ1-2; D gene uncertain. The germline V gene has CDR1 SQVTM and CDR2 ANQGSEA. There are 13 residues in the CDR3. CDR3 sequence reads: CGVRDRANYGYTF. CDR3 nucleotide sequence: TGCGGCGTCCGGGATAGGGCTAACTATGGCTACACCTTC.

With regard to this clonotype: It is likely a read error, because the conserved phenylalanine at the end of the CDR3 is missing. The chain employs TRBV11-3 and TRBJ2-1; D is perhaps TRBD2 (5 bases). Deletions cut 8 bases from V and 4 bases from J, with 12 bases between. The CDR3 is made up of 13 amino acids. Germline V gene data show CDR1 as SGHNT and CDR2 as YENEEA. The CDR3 spells CASGTRTYNEQFL. The CDR3 DNA is TGTGCCAGCGGTACACGGACTTACAATGAGCAGTTCTTG.

This clonotype turned up a few times. Given the absence of the conserved phenylalanine or tryptophan at the CDR3 end, a read error is likely. This chain links TRBV11-1 with TRBJ2-5; D is possibly TRBD2 (6 bases). Germline CDR1 and CDR2: SGHAT and FQDESV (reference sequence). This CDR3 is 15 amino acids long. Here the CDR3 reads CAGSLGRTNQETQYL. The DNA for the CDR3 is TGTGCCGGCAGCCTTGGTAGGACTAATCAAGAGACCCAGTACCTC.

This clonotype was counted between two and nine times. Given a much more abundant clone one base away, this may be a read error. The V gene is TRBV28, the J gene TRBJ1-2; the D is unclear. Deletions cut 6 bases from V and 8 bases from J, with 10 bases between. This CDR3 region has 11 residues. CDR1 MDHEN and CDR2 SYDVKM come from the germline V gene. CDR3 DNA sequence: TGTGCCAGCAGCCCAAGGGAGGGCTACACCTTC. Amino acids: CASSPREGYTF.

As for this clonotype: An end of the junction differs from the germline gene, which may be a read error. The J gene is TRBJ2-5, the V gene TRBV12-3 or TRBV12-4, with no clear D. This CDR3 region has 14 residues. CDR3 DNA sequence: TGCGCCAGCAGTTTTAGGAACAGACAAGAGACCCAGTATTTC. It encodes CASSFRNRQETQYF.

The chain is built from TRBV12-2 and TRBJ2-5; no DNA check was done on the table's D call, TRBD1. TRBV12-2 constitutes a pseudogene. The CDR3 runs to 19 residues. The CDR3: CASRLMGPGQGVNQETQYF. In DNA, the CDR3 is TGTGCAAGTCGCTTAATGGGTCCGGGACAGGGGGTGAACCAAGAGACCCAGTACTTC.

Only one count was recorded for this clonotype. One end of the junction varies from germline; a read error may be responsible. The chain is built from TRBV12-3 or TRBV12-4 and TRBJ2-7; D is possibly TRBD1 (6 bases). The length of the CDR3 is 15 residues. This CDR3 is CVSSRFQGYCYEQYF. The CDR3 coding sequence is TGTGTCAGCAGTAGGTTCCAGGGGTATTGCTACGAGCAGTACTTC.